The 30 T cell receptor beta chains listed next were all sequenced from one sample in a study of beta chain features in type 1 diabetes. All of the isolated RNA was reverse transcribed, so expressed TCRB transcripts were sequenced. Repertoires were generated with immunoSEQ multiplex PCR, while TCRdb's copy carries only in-frame clones and drops some. This table has a few hundred thousand clones, more than 11% appearing once. The source material was naive CD4+ T cells from blood. The receptor set was obtained from a man younger than 45 in good health.

In this sample, this clone turned up a few times. The chain combines TRBV15 with TRBJ2-3, with 7 positions matching TRBD1. J lost 2 bases, V lost 3 bases, and 8 bases had no gene match. The CDR3 length is 16 residues. Germline V gene data show CDR1 as LNHNV and CDR2 as YYDKDF (reference sequence). The CDR3 here is CATSSRDSGHTDTQYF. Written as DNA, the CDR3 is TGTGCCACCAGCAGCCGGGACAGCGGACACACAGATACGCAGTATTTT.

The gene calls are TRBV14 and TRBJ2-1; D perhaps matches TRBD2 (7 bases). CDR1 SGHDN and CDR2 FVKESK come from the germline V gene. This CDR3 has 17 amino acids. Trimming removed 0 bases at V and 3 bases at J, with 15 bases between. CDR3 amino acids: CASSQEPAGHVYNEQFF. CDR3 bases: TGTGCCAGCAGCCAAGAACCAGCGGGACATGTCTACAATGAGCAGTTCTTC.

The V call is TRBV7-8, the J call TRBJ2-1; D is tentatively TRBD1 or TRBD2 (5 bases each). Germline CDR1 SGHVS, CDR2 FQNEAQ. Trimming shortened V by 6 bases and J by 5 bases, and 14 bases separated the two germline ends. The CDR3 loop spans 14 amino acids. CDR3 nucleotide sequence: TGTGCCAGCAGTCCGGGACCAGACAACAATGAGCAGTTCTTC. Its translation is CASSPGPDNNEQFF.

The chain employs TRBV7-2 and TRBJ1-2, with a tentative D call TRBD1 (5 bases). Germline V gives CDR1 SGHTA, CDR2 FQGNSA. CDR3 length: 15 amino acids. The ends were cut back, 3 bases at V and 0 bases at J, with 11 bases in the middle. This CDR3 reads CASSLEGATNYGYTF. The CDR3 region has the DNA TGTGCCAGCAGCTTGGAAGGGGCCACTAACTATGGCTACACCTTC.

The V gene is TRBV7-2, the J gene TRBJ2-7, with TRBD1 matching over 7 bases. Germline trimming cut 6 bases from V and 2 bases from J; bases unmatched to any gene: 10. Germline V lookup: CDR1 SGHTA, CDR2 FQGNSA. The CDR3 loop spans 15 amino acids. CDR3 protein: CASSHSGTATYEQYV. In DNA, the CDR3 is TGTGCCAGCAGTCACTCTGGGACAGCTACCTACGAGCAGTACGTC.

This clone was recorded a few times. The sample has other DNA sequences that encode this CDR3 too. This sequence joins TRBV19 and TRBJ2-7, with 7 nucleotides matching TRBD1. This CDR3 has 14 residues. CDR1 LNHDA and CDR2 SQIVND come from the germline V gene (reference sequence). With 7 bases clipped from V and 2 bases from J, the junction kept 8 bases outside the gene matches. Here the CDR3 DNA reads TGTGCCAGTAACCCGGACAGGTCCGCCTACGAGCAGTACTTC. The encoded protein is CASNPDRSAYEQYF.

This clone was observed a few times. The chain joins TRBV15 to TRBJ2-2, with TRBD2 matching over 7 bases. The CDR3 has 13 amino acids. Germline CDR1 is LNHNV and CDR2 is YYDKDF (reference sequence). Germline trimming cut 5 bases from V and 6 bases from J; bases unmatched to any gene: 3. CDR3 in DNA: TGTGCCACCAGCGCGGGGAGGGCCGGGGAGCTGTTTTTT. This gives the protein CATSAGRAGELFF.

The chain recombines TRBV9 with TRBJ1-6; D ambiguous. Trimming removed 3 bases from V and 4 bases from J, with 17 bases in between. The CDR3 is 17 residues long. The germline gives CDR1 SGDLS, CDR2 YYNGEE. CDR3: CASSAAVAANYNSPLHF. For the CDR3, the DNA is TGTGCCAGCAGCGCCGCGGTGGCAGCCAATTATAATTCACCCCTCCACTTT.

The sample holds a few counts of this clone. J is TRBJ2-1 and V is TRBV14; either TRBD1 or TRBD2 may supply D (5 bases each). Germline CDR1 is SGHDN and CDR2 is FVKESK. Trimming cost V 8 bases and J 12 bases, with 14 bases left between them. This CDR3 spans 11 amino acids. The CDR3 DNA reads as TGTGCCAGCGGGACCAAGACGGGGCAGTTCTTC. Protein sequence: CASGTKTGQFF.

The CDR3: CASGPSREETQYF. In nucleotides, the CDR3 is TGTGCTAGTGGTCCCTCCCGGGAGGAGACCCAGTACTTC. The rearrangement links TRBV12-5 to TRBJ2-5; possible D gene TRBD2, 6 bases. The V gene lost 5 bases and the J gene lost 5 bases, with 12 bases spanning the gap. This CDR3 is 13 amino acids long. Looked up from germline, CDR1 is LGHNT and CDR2 is FRNRAP.

This rearrangement joins TRBV11-2 to TRBJ2-5, with D uncertain. V lost 1 base to trimming and J lost 2 bases, with 8 bases between them. Germline V lookup: CDR1 SGHAT, CDR2 FQNNGV. This CDR3 spans 14 amino acids. CDR3 residues: CASSLAFRQETQYF. The CDR3 DNA reads TGTGCCAGCAGCTTAGCTTTTCGGCAAGAGACCCAGTACTTC.

The sample holds a few counts of this clone. The chain combines TRBV6-5 with TRBJ2-1, with TRBD2 matching over 8 bases. Germline V CDR1 and CDR2: MNHEY, SVGAGI. CDR3 size: 14 residues. Germline trimming cut 8 bases from V and 6 bases from J; bases unmatched to any gene: 9. As DNA, the CDR3 is TGTGCCAGCTTAAAGAGCGGGGGAGGCAATGAGCAGTTCTTC. This translates into CASLKSGGGNEQFF.

The gene calls are TRBV5-4 and TRBJ2-1, with 8 bases aligning to TRBD2. Unmatched junction bases numbered 8, after V lost 4 bases and J lost 5 bases. This CDR3 contains 15 residues. CDR1 is SGHNT and CDR2 is YYREEE in the germline V gene (reference sequence). As DNA, the CDR3 is TGTGCCAGCAGCCACCGACTAGCGTCCCACAATGAGCAGTTCTTC. It yields the protein CASSHRLASHNEQFF.

As regards this clone: The sample carries other DNA sequences with the same CDR3. The chain links TRBV18 to TRBJ2-2; D remains ambiguous. The length of the CDR3 is 12 residues. CDR1 is KGHSH, CDR2 LQKENI, per germline. Trimming left V 2 bases short and J 5 bases short, with 3 bases between. The CDR3 DNA is TGTGCCAGCTCACCAGGTACCGGGGAGCTGTTTTTT. It translates to CASSPGTGELFF.

The chain couples TRBV9 to TRBJ2-5; tentative D call: TRBD2 (5 bases). The germline V gene encodes CDR1 SGDLS and CDR2 YYNGEE. V lost 0 bases and J lost 8, with 14 bases in between. This CDR3 contains 14 residues. The CDR3 protein is CASSVEVRDNTQYF. CDR3 DNA sequence: TGTGCCAGCAGCGTAGAGGTACGGGATAACACCCAGTACTTC.

This sequence joins TRBV19 and TRBJ2-3; D call uncertain. V shed 8 bases and J shed 1 base, with 7 bases lying between them. This CDR3 is 12 amino acids long. The germline V gene encodes CDR1 LNHDA and CDR2 SQIVND (reference sequence). CDR3 nucleotides: TGTGCCAGTGGGTGGGGCACAGATACGCAGTATTTT. It translates to CASGWGTDTQYF. The full variable domain, its missing parts supplied by reference TRBV19 and TRBJ2-3, is DGGITQSPKYLFRKEGQNVTLSCEQNLNHDAMYWYRQDPGQGLRLIYYSQIVNDFQKGDIAEGYSVSREKKESFPLTVTSAQKNPTAFYLCASGWGTDTQYFGPGTRLTVL.

The chain links TRBV29-1 to TRBJ1-4, with D maybe TRBD1 (6 bases). V was trimmed by 4 bases and J by 10 bases, leaving 16 bases between them. The CDR3 loop spans 13 amino acids. Germline lookup yields CDR1 SQVTM and CDR2 ANQGSEA. CDR3 nucleotides: TGCAGCGTTGTGCAACAGGGTCAGGGAAAACTGTTTTTT. It encodes CSVVQQGQGKLFF.

The chain is built from TRBV6-4 and TRBJ2-1; 7 nucleotides agree with TRBD2. The ends lost 0 bases at V and 13 bases at J; junction bases unmatched: 3. From germline, CDR1 is MRHNA and CDR2 SNTAGT. The CDR3 is 12 residues long. CDR3 DNA sequence: TGTGCCAGCAGTGACTCTCGGGGGGAACAGTTCTTC. This gives the protein CASSDSRGEQFF.

This clone was recorded only once. CDR3: CASSRMTRGTDTQYF. CDR3 nucleotides: TGTGCCAGCAGTCGTATGACTAGGGGCACAGATACGCAGTATTTT. The genes are TRBV13 and TRBJ2-3, with D perhaps matching TRBD2 (6 bases). This CDR3 has 15 residues. Trimming removed 6 bases at V and 1 base at J, with 14 bases between. The V gene's germline CDR1 is PRHDT and CDR2 FYEKMQ (reference sequence).

This clone was observed a handful of times. The chain is built from TRBV7-2 and TRBJ2-3, with 8 bases lining up with TRBD2. The CDR3 loop spans 15 amino acids. V shed 3 bases and J 2 bases; nucleotides not matched to a gene: 4. CDR1 is SGHTA and CDR2 is FQGNSA in the germline V gene. This CDR3 reads CASSFIGGATDTQYF. The CDR3 DNA sequence: TGTGCCAGCAGCTTCATCGGGGGGGCCACAGATACGCAGTATTTT.

CDR3 nucleotides: TGTGCCAGCAGCCCGCACGGACAGGGATTAGAGACCCAGTACTTC. Translated, it gives CASSPHGQGLETQYF. This chain connects TRBV11-2 to TRBJ2-5, with 8 bases lining up with TRBD1. V trimming: 5 bases; J trimming: 4 bases; junction bases outside the gene matches: 9. The CDR3 runs 15 residues. Germline-derived CDR1 and CDR2 are SGHAT and FQNNGV. The variable domain in full, with the rest retrieved from reference TRBV11-2 and TRBJ2-5, is EAGVAQSPRYKIIEKRQSVAFWCNPISGHATLYWYQQILGQGPKLLIQFQNNGVVDDSQLPKDRFSAERLKGVDSTLKIQPAKLEDSAVYLCASSPHGQGLETQYFGPGTRLLVL.

This chain joins TRBV5-6 and TRBJ2-5; D uncertain. The CDR3 covers 15 residues. Germline loops: CDR1 SGHDT, CDR2 YYEEEE. V was shortened by 0 bases and J by 0 bases, with 9 bases between the two germline ends. CDR3 sequence: CASSLARQHQETQYF. CDR3 nucleotides: TGTGCCAGCAGCTTGGCGCGGCAGCACCAAGAGACCCAGTACTTC.

The chain recombines TRBV19 with TRBJ1-2; maybe TRBD1 (5 bases). This CDR3 is 12 amino acids long. V was cut by 6 bases and J by 8 bases, with 13 bases left in between. In germline, CDR1 is LNHDA, CDR2 SQIVND (reference sequence). Written as DNA, the CDR3 is TGTGCCAGTAGCCGGGACCCCGCGGGCTACACCTTC. This translates into CASSRDPAGYTF.

The chain combines TRBV20-1 with TRBJ2-1, with 8 bases matching TRBD2. The CDR3 length is 11 residues. With 8 bases clipped from V and 10 bases from J, the junction kept 7 bases outside the gene matches. Germline V CDR1 and CDR2: DFQATT, SNEGSKA (reference sequence). The CDR3 nucleotides read TGCAGTACTGCGGGAGGCGGGGAGCAGTTCTTC. Amino acids: CSTAGGGEQFF.

The chain links TRBV6-1 to TRBJ2-3; D gene uncertain. Trimming shortened V by 3 bases and J by 2 bases, and 3 bases separated the two germline ends. The CDR3 sequence is 12 residues long. The germline CDR1 and CDR2 sequences are MNHNS and SASEGT. CDR3 region: CASSDHTDTQYF. In DNA, the CDR3 is TGTGCCAGCAGTGACCACACAGATACGCAGTATTTT.

Only a few counts were recorded for this clone. One end of the junction varies from germline; a read error may be responsible. The chain uses TRBV7-9 and TRBJ2-1; possibly TRBD2 for D (6 bases). The CDR3 is 15 amino acids. The V gene's germline CDR1 is SEHNR and CDR2 FQNEAQ (reference sequence). CDR3 DNA: TGTGCCAGCACCTTAACGTTAACGGGGGACAATGAGCAGTTCTTC. Protein sequence: CASTLTLTGDNEQFF.

The gene calls are TRBV4-1 and TRBJ2-5; TRBD1 agrees at 8 bases. CDR1 and CDR2 (germline): MGHRA, YSYEKL. The CDR3 is made up of 16 amino acids. The ends lost 4 bases at V and 5 bases at J; junction bases unmatched: 12. CDR3 amino acids: CASSLNDRGLGETQYF. CDR3 bases: TGCGCCAGCAGCCTAAACGACAGGGGACTTGGGGAGACCCAGTACTTC.

This chain connects TRBV29-1 to TRBJ2-2, with D perhaps matching TRBD2 (6 bases). Germline CDR1 SQVTM, CDR2 ANQGSEA. The V and J ends lost 6 bases and 0 bases respectively, with 11 bases between them. The length of the CDR3 is 14 residues. CDR3 loop: CSVEGLPNTGELFF. The CDR3 DNA sequence: TGCAGCGTGGAGGGACTTCCGAACACCGGGGAGCTGTTTTTT.

The rearrangement links TRBV15 to TRBJ1-1, with D perhaps TRBD1 (5 bases). Germline V CDR1 and CDR2: LNHNV, YYDKDF (reference sequence). This CDR3 spans 15 amino acids. Trimming removed 1 base at V and 4 bases at J, with 13 bases between. The CDR3 nucleotides are TGTGCCACCAGCAGAGGAAAGGGGTTGAGCACTGAAGCTTTCTTT. Residues: CATSRGKGLSTEAFF.

This clone came up a few times. The rearrangement joins TRBV7-2 to TRBJ2-7; D not certain. Germline V gene lookup returns CDR1 SGHTA and CDR2 FQGNSA. This CDR3 has 13 residues. Trimming took 5 bases from V and 2 from J, leaving 10 bases between them. The CDR3 sequence: CASSPRPAYEQYF. The CDR3 region has the DNA TGTGCCAGCAGCCCCCGGCCAGCCTACGAGCAGTACTTC. Full variable domain (remainder filled in from reference TRBV7-2 and TRBJ2-7): GAGVSQSPSNKVTEKGKDVELRCDPISGHTALYWYRQSLGQGLEFLIYFQGNSAPDKSGLPSDRFSAERTGGSVSTLTIQRTQQEDSAVYLCASSPRPAYEQYFGPGTRLTVT.